This T cell receptor beta chain originates from a study of response to subunit inactivated influenza vaccine. Whole-study results and caveats: The authors put forward the suggestion that each seasonal influenza vaccination may bring in only a limited number of new T cells.

MiXCR, applied by TCRdb to the RT-PCR reads, yields one record per CDR3 protein. The sample holds about 520,000 distinct CDR3 sequences; 7.2% are singletons and the top ten take approximately 14%. Germline V gene sequence: CDR1 SGHTA, CDR2 FQGNSA. V lost 0 bases to trimming and J lost 2 bases, with 5 bases between them. The CDR3 loop spans 14 amino acids. This clonotype showed up many times. Its cognate antigen is unknown. The specimen comprised PBMCs from blood, sampled less than 30 months after vaccination. The origin of this receptor is a man aged 45 to 75 who received an inactivated influenza vaccine. This chain uses TRBV7-2 with TRBJ1-5; D is undetermined. The CDR3 coding sequence is TGTGCCAGCAGCTTAGCAGGACGCAATCAGCCCCAGCATTTT. Translated: CASSLAGRNQPQHF. Combining the CDR3 with reference TRBV7-2 and TRBJ1-5 gives the whole variable domain GAGVSQSPSNKVTEKGKDVELRCDPISGHTALYWYRQSLGQGLEFLIYFQGNSAPDKSGLPSDRFSAERTGGSVSTLTIQRTQQEDSAVYLCASSLAGRNQPQHFGDGTRLSIL.